The rows below give T cell receptor beta chains drawn from one sample of a study of immune characterization of retroperitoneal liposarcoma. In TCRdb, the PCR reads were re-called with MiXCR into one record per CDR3 protein. The sample consists of about 7,600 distinct CDR3 sequences, around 40% of them appearing once. Sequencing was performed on tumor tissue. These receptors were collected from a male donor with retroperitoneal liposarcoma. Both conserved end residues are part of each CDR3. The order of the fields is clone size, V gene, D gene, J gene, CDR3 protein, CDR3 DNA. D genes are given only for firm matches. Clone size is given for some rows only: seen once, a few or many times, or a class if the clone is expanded.

-	TRBV7-3	-	TRBJ2-7	CASSPPGEGAPRDEQYF	TGTGCCAGCAGCCCCCCCGGGGAAGGCGCCCCAAGGGATGAGCAGTACTTC
few	TRBV11-3	TRBD2	TRBJ2-1	CASSFRDYEQFF	TGTGCCAGCAGCTTTAGGGACTACGAGCAGTTCTTC
-	TRBV12-3/TRBV12-4	TRBD2	TRBJ2-5	CASSYSDSGKTGGEQYF	TGTGCCAGCAGTTACTCGGATAGCGGGAAGACAGGAGGTGAGCAGTACTTC
many	TRBV6-1	TRBD1	TRBJ2-7	CASSPRTGFSSYEQYF	TGTGCCAGCAGTCCCCGGACAGGGTTTAGCTCCTACGAGCAGTACTTC
-	TRBV7-2	-	TRBJ2-1	CASSLTTNNEQFF	TGTGCCAGCAGCTTAACCACGAACAATGAGCAGTTCTTC
-	TRBV10-1	-	TRBJ2-1	CASSLGLNNEQFF	TGCGCCAGCAGTTTAGGGCTCAACAATGAGCAGTTCTTC
-	TRBV6-1	-	TRBJ2-3	CASTLRGATDTQYF	TGTGCCAGCACCCTACGCGGGGCCACAGATACGCAGTATTTT
few	TRBV6-1	TRBD1	TRBJ2-5	CASSSPGGPSPETQYF	TGTGCCAGCAGCTCCCCAGGGGGCCCTTCCCCAGAGACCCAGTACTTC
many	TRBV7-8	TRBD1	TRBJ2-7	CASSFRQGANYEQYF	TGTGCCAGCAGCTTCCGACAGGGGGCGAACTACGAGCAGTACTTC
once	TRBV27	TRBD2	TRBJ2-1	CASRGLAGGEETQFF	TGTGCCAGCAGAGGACTAGCGGGGGGAGAAGAGACCCAGTTCTTC
-	TRBV7-6	-	TRBJ2-5	CASSLERGQETQYF	TGTGCCAGCAGCTTAGAACGGGGGCAAGAGACCCAGTACTTC
-	TRBV7-2	-	TRBJ2-4	CASSLAGAKNIQYF	TGTGCCAGCAGCTTAGCGGGAGCTAAAAACATTCAGTACTTC
-	TRBV27	TRBD2	TRBJ2-7	CASSGLAGYEQYF	TGTGCCAGCAGTGGGCTAGCGGGGTACGAGCAGTACTTC
-	TRBV6-1	-	TRBJ2-7	CASRFTGQYRYEHFF	TGTGCCAGCAGATTCACAGGGCAATATCGCTACGAGCATTTCTTC
-	TRBV6-5	TRBD1	TRBJ2-1	CASSQGTGQVQFF	TGTGCCAGCAGCCAAGGGACAGGGCAAGTGCAGTTCTTC
-	TRBV7-6	TRBD2	TRBJ2-1	CASSLAQGLREQFF	TGTGCCAGCAGCTTAGCCCAGGGACTACGTGAGCAGTTCTTC
-	TRBV6-2/TRBV6-3	TRBD2	TRBJ2-5	CASTPGLAGAWETQYF	TGTGCCAGCACCCCGGGGTTAGCGGGGGCGTGGGAGACCCAGTACTTC
-	TRBV12-3/TRBV12-4	-	TRBJ2-1	CASSAFGGANNEQFF	TGTGCCAGCAGCGCGTTTGGCGGGGCTAACAATGAGCAGTTCTTC
-	TRBV6-1	-	TRBJ2-3	CASSEMGGGVTDTQYF	TGTGCCAGCAGTGAAATGGGGGGGGGCGTTACAGATACGCAGTATTTT
-	TRBV27	-	TRBJ2-1	CASSLSGLKYNEQFF	TGTGCCAGCAGTTTATCCGGACTGAAATACAATGAGCAGTTCTTC
-	TRBV7-6	-	TRBJ2-1	CASSPGGTYNEQFF	TGTGCCAGCAGTCCCGGGGGAACATACAATGAGCAGTTCTTC
-	TRBV6-1	-	TRBJ2-1	CASSEEGVLQETQFF	TGTGCCAGCAGTGAAGAGGGAGTGCTGCAAGAGACCCAGTTCTTC
few	TRBV6-1	TRBD2	TRBJ2-1	CASRGGAGANSYNEQFF	TGTGCCAGCAGGGGTGGAGCGGGGGCCAACTCCTACAATGAGCAGTTCTTC
-	TRBV6-1	TRBD2	TRBJ2-1	CASSEFVGGNQGNEQFF	TGTGCCAGCAGTGAATTCGTCGGGGGGAATCAAGGGAATGAGCAGTTCTTC
-	TRBV27	-	TRBJ2-7	CASGKTVYEQYF	TGTGCCAGCGGAAAGACAGTCTACGAGCAGTACTTC
once	TRBV6-1	TRBD2	TRBJ2-1	CASRPGALAGDNEQFF	TGTGCCAGCAGACCTGGGGCTTTAGCGGGAGACAATGAGCAGTTCTTC
few	TRBV7-2	-	TRBJ2-1	CASSFHREAQFF	TGTGCCAGCAGCTTTCATAGGGAGGCCCAGTTCTTC
medium-sized	TRBV6-1	-	TRBJ2-1	CASTQAPLMIEQFF	TGTGCCAGCACACAGGCCCCTCTAATGATCGAGCAGTTCTTC
-	TRBV6-6	-	TRBJ2-7	CASSYSLDGDLYEQYF	TGTGCCAGCAGTTACTCTTTAGACGGAGACCTCTACGAGCAGTACTTC
-	TRBV6-1	-	TRBJ2-2	CASSSARINTGELFF	TGTGCCAGCAGTAGCGCTAGAATAAACACCGGGGAGCTGTTTTTT
few	TRBV6-1	TRBD1	TRBJ2-1	CASSEGTGSRFLYEQFF	TGTGCCAGCAGTGAGGGGACAGGGTCCAGGTTTTTGTATGAGCAGTTCTTC
few	TRBV6-1	-	TRBJ1-5	CASTRGGSNQPQHF	TGTGCCAGCACTAGGGGGGGTAGCAATCAGCCCCAGCATTTT